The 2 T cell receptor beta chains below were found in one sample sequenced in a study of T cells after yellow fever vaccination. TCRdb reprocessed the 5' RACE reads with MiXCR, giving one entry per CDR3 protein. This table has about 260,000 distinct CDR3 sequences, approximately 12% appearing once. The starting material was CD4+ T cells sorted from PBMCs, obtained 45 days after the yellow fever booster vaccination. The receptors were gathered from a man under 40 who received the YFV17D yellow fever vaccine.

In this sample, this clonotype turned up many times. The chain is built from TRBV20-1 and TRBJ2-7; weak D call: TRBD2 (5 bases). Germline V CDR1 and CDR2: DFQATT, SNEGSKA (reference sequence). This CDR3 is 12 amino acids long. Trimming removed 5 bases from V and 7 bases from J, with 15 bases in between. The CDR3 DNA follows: TGCAGTGCTCCACTGGGAGTCGGGGAGCAGTACTTC. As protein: CSAPLGVGEQYF.

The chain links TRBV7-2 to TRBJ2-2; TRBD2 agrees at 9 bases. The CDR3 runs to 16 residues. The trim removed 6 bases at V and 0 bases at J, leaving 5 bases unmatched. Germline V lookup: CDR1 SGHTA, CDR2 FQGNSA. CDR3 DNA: TGTGCCAGCAGGAAATCTAGCGGGGCGAACACCGGGGAGCTGTTTTTT. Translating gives CASRKSSGANTGELFF.